These 15 T cell receptor beta chains came from one sample sequenced in a study of blood T cell repertoires in COVID-19. Sequencing was performed with immunoSEQ multiplex PCR; in TCRdb, only in-frame clones are kept and a portion is missing. Among roughly 130,000 clones listed, approximately 84% were seen once. Sequencing used peripheral blood. These receptors were obtained from a woman aged 55-70 years with acute or convalescent COVID-19.

This clone was counted ten times or more. This chain uses TRBV9 with TRBJ2-1; TRBD1 is a possible D gene (6 bases). Trimming cost V 7 bases and J 4 bases, with 18 bases left between them. Germline V gives CDR1 SGDLS, CDR2 YYNGEE. The CDR3 runs 15 residues. DNA for the CDR3: TGTGCCAGCGGCCCCGCGGACAGCATTTACAATGAGCAGTTCTTC. Protein product: CASGPADSIYNEQFF.

The chain has TRBV18 and TRBJ2-5; TRBD1 matches 9 bases. From germline, CDR1 is KGHSH and CDR2 LQKENI. V gave up 6 bases and J gave up 4 bases; unmatched junction bases: 15. This CDR3 region has 17 residues. The CDR3: CASSAGTGMVKGETQYF. The CDR3 nucleotides are TGTGCCAGCTCGGCCGGGACAGGGATGGTCAAAGGAGAGACCCAGTACTTC.

The rearrangement links TRBV20-1 to TRBJ1-5, with 9 nucleotides matching TRBD1. This CDR3 is built from 15 residues. The germline gives CDR1 DFQATT, CDR2 SNEGSKA (reference sequence). V shed 3 bases and J 3 bases; nucleotides not matched to a gene: 6. The CDR3: CSASEGQGSNQPQHF. CDR3 in DNA: TGCAGTGCTAGTGAGGGACAGGGCTCCAATCAGCCCCAGCATTTT.

CDR3 sequence: CASSPWGTGGLNTEAFF. The CDR3 DNA reads as TGTGCCAGCAGTCCCTGGGGGACAGGGGGTTTGAACACTGAAGCTTTCTTT. The V and J genes are TRBV5-4 and TRBJ1-1; 11 nucleotides agree with TRBD1. CDR1 and CDR2 from the germline V gene are SGHNT and YYREEE (reference sequence). This CDR3 has 17 amino acids. The J segment lost 0 bases and the V segment lost 5 bases, leaving 9 bases of the junction unmatched.

The chain links TRBV5-1 to TRBJ1-3; 7 nucleotides line up with TRBD1. The CDR3 is 16 residues long. Looked up from germline, CDR1 is SGHRS and CDR2 is YFSETQ. V dropped 3 bases and J dropped 0; count of bases not matched to a gene: 6. The CDR3, as DNA: TGCGCCAGCAGCTCGACTGGACAGGACTCTGGAAACACCATATATTTT. Translated, it gives CASSSTGQDSGNTIYF.

CDR3 in DNA: TGTGCCAGCAGCCAAGGCACAGCTAACTATGGCTACACCTTC. Translated: CASSQGTANYGYTF. V is TRBV3-1 (or the pseudogene TRBV3-2) and J is TRBJ1-2, with unresolved D. CDR3 length: 14 amino acids. With 1 base removed from V and 0 bases from J, the gap between germline ends came to 6 bases. Germline loops: CDR1 LGHDT, CDR2 YNNKEL (reference sequence).

The chain uses TRBV30 and TRBJ1-1; no reliable D call. Trimming removed 3 bases from V and 1 base from J, with 6 bases in between. CDR3 size: 12 residues. CDR1 and CDR2 from the germline V gene are GTSNPN and SVGIG (reference sequence). The CDR3 is CAWRYSNTEAFF. The CDR3 nucleotides are TGTGCCTGGAGGTATTCGAACACTGAAGCTTTCTTT.

The V gene is TRBV7-6, the J gene TRBJ2-7; unclear D gene. The CDR3 loop spans 15 amino acids. Trimming removed 1 base from V and 3 bases from J, with 13 bases in between. From germline, CDR1 is SGHVS and CDR2 FNYEAQ. Here the CDR3 DNA reads TGTGCCAGCAGCTTAGAAAGCGCTACGCACTACGAGCAGTACTTC. Its protein is CASSLESATHYEQYF.

The chain recombines TRBV6-6 with TRBJ1-5, with TRBD1 matching 7 bases. The germline gives CDR1 MNHNY, CDR2 SVGAGI (reference sequence). V shed 5 bases and J 4 bases; nucleotides not matched to a gene: 8. This CDR3 region has 15 residues. The CDR3 DNA follows: TGTGCCAGCAGTGAGAGGGACAGTGGAAATCAGCCCCAGCATTTT. This gives the protein CASSERDSGNQPQHF.

The chain has TRBV9 and TRBJ1-3, with D hard to call. V lost 0 bases, J lost 2 bases, and 12 bases lay in between. The germline V gene has CDR1 SGDLS and CDR2 YYNGEE. The CDR3 totals 16 residues. This CDR3 reads CASSVESGRTGNTIYF. The CDR3 region has the DNA TGTGCCAGCAGCGTAGAATCTGGGAGGACTGGAAACACCATATATTTT.

This chain links TRBV19 with TRBJ1-2; tentative D call: TRBD1 (5 bases). Germline lookup yields CDR1 LNHDA and CDR2 SQIVND (reference sequence). The CDR3 contains 17 residues. V dropped 3 bases and J dropped 2 bases, with 19 bases sitting between them. CDR3 DNA sequence: TGTGCCAGTAGTATTCGACCCCGACAGCGACCAAACTATGGCTACACCTTC. Translating it yields CASSIRPRQRPNYGYTF.

This clone was recorded a few times. The chain employs TRBV7-9 and TRBJ1-1, with D hard to call. The CDR3 is 19 residues long. Germline values: CDR1 SEHNR, CDR2 FQNEAQ (reference sequence). The V gene lost 1 base and the J gene lost 0 bases, with 21 bases spanning the gap. The CDR3 bases are TGTGCCAGCAGCTTAGTAAGTTTCCAACTGGAGACGGTGAACACTGAAGCTTTCTTT. It encodes CASSLVSFQLETVNTEAFF.

This chain connects TRBV27 to TRBJ2-7; a weak D match, TRBD2 (6 bases). The CDR3 extends over 13 amino acids. Deletions cut 5 bases from V and 5 bases from J, with 13 bases between. CDR1 MNHEY and CDR2 SMNVEV come from the germline V gene (reference sequence). CDR3 sequence (DNA): TGTGCCAGCAGTCGCCCGGGACTTAACGAGCAGTACTTC. It encodes CASSRPGLNEQYF.

V usage is TRBV3-1 (or the pseudogene TRBV3-2) and J usage is TRBJ2-2, with D unresolved. Germline V gene sequence: CDR1 LGHDT, CDR2 YNNKEL (reference sequence). Between the trimmed V and J ends, which lost 5 bases and 0 bases, there was a span of 7 bases. This CDR3 is built from 14 residues. The CDR3 sequence is CASSSTPNTGELFF. DNA of the CDR3: TGTGCCAGCAGCTCCACACCGAACACCGGGGAGCTGTTTTTT.

This sequence joins TRBV2 and TRBJ1-1, with D possibly TRBD1 on 5 matching bases. The germline CDR1 and CDR2 sequences are SNHLY and FYNNEI. Trimming removed 8 bases at V and 4 bases at J, with 20 bases between. This CDR3 is 15 amino acids long. DNA of the CDR3: TGTGCCAGCCGAGGGCAGGGAGGGCTGGGCACTGAAGCTTTCTTT. Amino acids: CASRGQGGLGTEAFF.